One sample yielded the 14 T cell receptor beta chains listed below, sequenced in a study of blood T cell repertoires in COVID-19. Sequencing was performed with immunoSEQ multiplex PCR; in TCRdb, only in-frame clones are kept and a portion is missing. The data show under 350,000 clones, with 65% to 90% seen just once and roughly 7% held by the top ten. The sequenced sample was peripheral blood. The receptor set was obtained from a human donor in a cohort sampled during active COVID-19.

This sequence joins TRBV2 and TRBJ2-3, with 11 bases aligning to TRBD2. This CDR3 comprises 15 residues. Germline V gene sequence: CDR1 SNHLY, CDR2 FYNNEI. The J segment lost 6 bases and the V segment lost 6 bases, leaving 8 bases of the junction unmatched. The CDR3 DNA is TGTGCCAGCAGGCGTAGCGGGGGGGCGCTTGATACGCAGTATTTT. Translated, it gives CASRRSGGALDTQYF.

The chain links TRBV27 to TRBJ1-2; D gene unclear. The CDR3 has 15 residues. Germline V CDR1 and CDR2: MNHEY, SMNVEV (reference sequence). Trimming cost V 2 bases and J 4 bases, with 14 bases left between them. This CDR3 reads CASSLRVREGYGYTF. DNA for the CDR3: TGTGCCAGCAGTTTAAGAGTAAGGGAGGGCTATGGCTACACCTTC.

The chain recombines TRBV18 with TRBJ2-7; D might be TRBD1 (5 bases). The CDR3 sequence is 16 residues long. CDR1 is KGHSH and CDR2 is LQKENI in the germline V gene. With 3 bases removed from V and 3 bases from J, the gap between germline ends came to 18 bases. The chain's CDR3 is CASSPTVGQSHYEQYF. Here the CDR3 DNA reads TGTGCCAGCTCACCCACCGTGGGGCAGAGCCACTACGAGCAGTACTTC. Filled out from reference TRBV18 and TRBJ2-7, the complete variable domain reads NAGVMQNPRHLVRRRGQEARLRCSPMKGHSHVYWYRQLPEEGLKFMVYLQKENIIDESGMPKERFSAEFPKEGPSILRIQQVVRGDSAAYFCASSPTVGQSHYEQYFGPGTRLTVT.

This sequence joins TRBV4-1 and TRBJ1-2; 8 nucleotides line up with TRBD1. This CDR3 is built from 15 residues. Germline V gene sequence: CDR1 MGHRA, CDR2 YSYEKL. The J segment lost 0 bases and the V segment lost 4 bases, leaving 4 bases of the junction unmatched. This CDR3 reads CASSPDRAANYGYTF. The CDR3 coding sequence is TGCGCCAGCAGCCCGGACAGGGCCGCTAACTATGGCTACACCTTC.

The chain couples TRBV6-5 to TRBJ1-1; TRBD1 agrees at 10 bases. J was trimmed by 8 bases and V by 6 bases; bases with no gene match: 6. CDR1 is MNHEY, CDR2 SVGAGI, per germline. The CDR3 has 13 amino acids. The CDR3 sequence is CASRTTGGAEAFF. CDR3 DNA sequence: TGTGCCAGCAGGACGACAGGGGGCGCCGAAGCTTTCTTT.

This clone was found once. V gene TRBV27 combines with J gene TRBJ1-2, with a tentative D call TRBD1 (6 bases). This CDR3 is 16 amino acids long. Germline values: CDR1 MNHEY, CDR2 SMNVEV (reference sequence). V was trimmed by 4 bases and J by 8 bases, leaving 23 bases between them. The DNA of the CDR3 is TGTGCCAGCAGTTCATCAATGGACAGACCTAACTCCGGCTACACCTTC. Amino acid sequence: CASSSSMDRPNSGYTF.

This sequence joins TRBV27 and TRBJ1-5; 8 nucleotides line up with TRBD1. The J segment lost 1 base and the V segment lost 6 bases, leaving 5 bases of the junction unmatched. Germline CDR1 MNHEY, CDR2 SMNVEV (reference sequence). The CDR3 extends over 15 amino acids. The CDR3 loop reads CASRETGVSNQPQHF. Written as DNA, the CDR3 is TGTGCCAGCAGGGAGACAGGGGTGAGCAATCAGCCCCAGCATTTT.

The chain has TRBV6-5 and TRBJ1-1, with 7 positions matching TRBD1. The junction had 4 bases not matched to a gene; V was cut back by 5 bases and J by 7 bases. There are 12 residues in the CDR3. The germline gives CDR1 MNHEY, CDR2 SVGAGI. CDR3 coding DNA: TGTGCCAGCAGTACCGGACAGGTTGAAGCTTTCTTT. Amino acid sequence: CASSTGQVEAFF.

The CDR3 sequence is CASRPDVGGSTEAFF. CDR3 DNA: TGTGCCAGCAGACCGGACGTCGGAGGTTCCACTGAAGCTTTCTTT. The chain couples TRBV5-5 to TRBJ1-1; unclear D gene. There are 15 residues in the CDR3. Trimming took off 5 bases at V and 4 bases at J, with 18 bases between the two ends. CDR1 is SGHKS, CDR2 YYEKEE, per germline (reference sequence).

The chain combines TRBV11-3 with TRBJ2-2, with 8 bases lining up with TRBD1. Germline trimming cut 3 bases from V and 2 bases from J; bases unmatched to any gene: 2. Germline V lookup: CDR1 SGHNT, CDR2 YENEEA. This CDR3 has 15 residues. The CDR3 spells CASSFSGGNTGELFF. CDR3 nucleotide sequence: TGTGCCAGCAGCTTCTCAGGGGGCAACACCGGGGAGCTGTTTTTT.

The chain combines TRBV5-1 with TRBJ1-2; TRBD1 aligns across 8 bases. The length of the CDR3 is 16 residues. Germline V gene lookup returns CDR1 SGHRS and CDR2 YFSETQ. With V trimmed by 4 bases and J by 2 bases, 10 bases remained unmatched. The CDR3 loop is CASSQYGQGTNYGYTF. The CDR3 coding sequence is TGCGCCAGCAGCCAATATGGACAGGGAACAAACTATGGCTACACCTTC.

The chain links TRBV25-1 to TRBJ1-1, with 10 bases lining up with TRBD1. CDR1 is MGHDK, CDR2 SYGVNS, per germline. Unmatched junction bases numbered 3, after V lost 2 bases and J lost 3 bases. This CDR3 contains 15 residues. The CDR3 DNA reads TGTGCCAGCAGTGAAAGGGGGACAGGGGACACTGAAGCTTTCTTT. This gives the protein CASSERGTGDTEAFF.

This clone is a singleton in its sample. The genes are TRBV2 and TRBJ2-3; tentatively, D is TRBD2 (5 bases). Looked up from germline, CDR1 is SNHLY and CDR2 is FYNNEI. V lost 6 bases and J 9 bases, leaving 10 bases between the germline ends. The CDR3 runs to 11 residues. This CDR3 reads CASRAADTQYF. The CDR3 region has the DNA TGTGCCAGCAGGGCAGCGGACACGCAGTATTTT.

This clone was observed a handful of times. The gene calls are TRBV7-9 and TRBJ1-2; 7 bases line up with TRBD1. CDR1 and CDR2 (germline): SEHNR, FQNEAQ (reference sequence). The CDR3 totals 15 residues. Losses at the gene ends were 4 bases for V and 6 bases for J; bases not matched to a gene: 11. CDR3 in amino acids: CASSSPQGEVDGYTF. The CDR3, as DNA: TGTGCCAGCAGCTCCCCCCAGGGGGAGGTGGATGGCTACACCTTC.